The 16 T cell receptor beta chains listed next were all sequenced from one sample in a study of cytomegalovirus exposure and HLA in healthy donors. Use of 60 Vbeta and 13 Jbeta primers characterized the PCR. Repertoires were generated with immunoSEQ multiplex PCR, while TCRdb's copy carries only in-frame clones and drops some. This sample has about 97,000 clones, with roughly three fifths found just once. The sample taken for sequencing was PBMCs. The source of these receptors is a human donor in good health.

The chain uses TRBV6-5 and TRBJ1-1; D possibly corresponds to TRBD1 (5 bases). Trimming took off 10 bases at V and 0 bases at J, with 18 bases between the two ends. Germline V gene data show CDR1 as MNHEY and CDR2 as SVGAGI. This CDR3 region has 15 residues. CDR3 in DNA: TGTGCCACCACCCCCAGGACACGGATGAACACTGAAGCTTTCTTT. Protein sequence: CATTPRTRMNTEAFF.

The rearrangement uses TRBV10-3 and TRBJ2-1, with TRBD2 matching over 11 bases. The V gene end was trimmed by 3 bases and the J gene end by 0 bases; junction bases not matched to a gene: 10. CDR3 length equals 19 residues. The V gene's germline CDR1 is ENHRY and CDR2 SYGVKD. The CDR3 here is CAISDGVGTSGSSYNEQFF. The CDR3 coding sequence is TGTGCCATCAGTGACGGAGTAGGAACTAGCGGGAGCTCCTACAATGAGCAGTTCTTC.

The J gene is TRBJ2-2, the V gene TRBV7-9, with no clear D. Trimming took 2 bases from V and 8 from J, leaving 9 bases between them. The CDR3 spans 13 residues. Germline CDR1 SEHNR, CDR2 FQNEAQ (reference sequence). The chain's CDR3 is CASSLFPGGELFF. The CDR3 DNA reads as TGTGCCAGCAGCTTATTCCCAGGAGGGGAGCTGTTTTTT.

The chain uses TRBV7-8 and TRBJ2-5; D not certain. V shed 5 bases and J shed 3 bases, with 10 bases lying between them. Germline V gene sequence: CDR1 SGHVS, CDR2 FQNEAQ. This CDR3 is built from 13 residues. This CDR3 reads CASSKPGEETQYF. The CDR3 nucleotides read TGTGCCAGCAGCAAGCCCGGAGAAGAGACCCAGTACTTC.

The CDR3 here is CASRENPRDRVSTEAFF. The CDR3 DNA reads as TGTGCCAGCAGAGAAAACCCGCGGGACAGGGTTTCCACTGAAGCTTTCTTT. The V gene is TRBV7-8, the J gene TRBJ1-1; TRBD1 aligns across 9 bases. Unmatched junction bases numbered 15, after V lost 6 bases and J lost 4 bases. The CDR3 is made up of 17 amino acids. From germline, CDR1 is SGHVS and CDR2 FQNEAQ.

The rearrangement joins TRBV14 to TRBJ1-2, with 8 bases identical to TRBD1. J was trimmed by 0 bases and V by 2 bases; bases with no gene match: 8. Germline V CDR1 and CDR2: SGHDN, FVKESK. CDR3 length equals 17 residues. CDR3 in DNA: TGTGCCAGCAGCCAACTCATGACAGGGGATTCTAACTATGGCTACACCTTC. The encoded protein is CASSQLMTGDSNYGYTF.

The genes are TRBV29-1 and TRBJ2-7; 9 bases fit TRBD1. This CDR3 region has 13 residues. V was pared by 7 bases and J by 6 bases, with 10 bases of the junction left unmatched. Looked up from germline, CDR1 is SQVTM and CDR2 is ANQGSEA. This CDR3 reads CSGTGTGYSEQYF. The CDR3 coding sequence is TGCAGCGGAACCGGGACAGGGTATTCCGAGCAGTACTTC.

The chain is built from TRBV6-1 and TRBJ2-7, with TRBD1 matching over 7 bases. V trimming: 0 bases; J trimming: 3 bases; junction bases outside the gene matches: 8. The CDR3 sequence is 16 residues long. Germline assignment: CDR1 MNHNS and CDR2 SASEGT. CDR3 nucleotide sequence: TGTGCCAGCAGTGAAGCGGGTGGGACAGAATACTACGAGCAGTACTTC. It specifies CASSEAGGTEYYEQYF.

This clone was seen more than once but under ten times. The chain recombines TRBV6-5 with TRBJ2-7; the match to TRBD1 covers 9 bases. CDR1 MNHEY and CDR2 SVGAGI come from the germline V gene. The CDR3 has 14 residues. V shed 2 bases and J 5 bases; nucleotides not matched to a gene: 4. CDR3 sequence (DNA): TGTGCCAGCAGTTACCGGGACAGGGTCCACGAGCAGTACTTC. It encodes CASSYRDRVHEQYF.

This clone was seen a few times. The chain combines TRBV11-1 with TRBJ2-3, with 8 bases matching TRBD2. The CDR3 covers 17 residues. With V trimmed by 3 bases and J by 8 bases, 16 bases remained unmatched. Germline V gene data show CDR1 as SGHAT and CDR2 as FQDESV (reference sequence). CDR3 sequence: CASSFLGVTGGPSTQYF. The CDR3 DNA reads TGTGCCAGCAGCTTTCTAGGGGTAACGGGAGGGCCGAGTACGCAGTATTTT.

This chain connects TRBV7-9 to TRBJ1-1; D call uncertain. The CDR3 has 15 amino acids. Germline loops: CDR1 SEHNR, CDR2 FQNEAQ (reference sequence). V was clipped by 4 bases and J by 1 base, with 13 bases between them. This chain's CDR3 is CASSWSVGENTEAFF. As DNA, the CDR3 is TGTGCCAGCAGCTGGTCCGTCGGGGAGAACACTGAAGCTTTCTTT.

This chain uses TRBV9 with TRBJ2-1; no clear D gene. With 0 bases removed from V and 1 base from J, the gap between germline ends came to 11 bases. Per the germline V gene, CDR1 is SGDLS and CDR2 is YYNGEE. The CDR3 runs 16 residues. CDR3 coding DNA: TGTGCCAGCAGCGTAGGTGGCGGAGATTCCTACAATGAGCAGTTCTTC. Residues: CASSVGGGDSYNEQFF.

The sample holds a few counts of this clone. V gene TRBV12-2 combines with J gene TRBJ2-3; the table's D call of TRBD2 was not tested on the DNA. TRBV12-2 is a recognized pseudogene. CDR3 size: 15 residues. In nucleotides, the CDR3 is TGTGCAAGTCGCTTTAGCGGGAGGGCTCCAGATACGCAGTATTTT. Translated, it gives CASRFSGRAPDTQYF.

J is TRBJ2-7 and V is TRBV18, with 8 bases lining up with TRBD1. V lost 5 bases, J lost 3 bases, and 12 bases stayed unmatched. The CDR3 sequence is 16 residues long. The germline CDR1 and CDR2 sequences are KGHSH and LQKENI. CDR3: CASSEGVGQGVYEQYF. DNA of the CDR3: TGTGCCAGCTCAGAGGGTGTTGGACAGGGCGTCTACGAGCAGTACTTC.

This clone was seen a few times. The chain has TRBV11-2 and TRBJ1-1; a weak D match, TRBD1 (5 bases). Germline CDR1 is SGHAT and CDR2 is FQNNGV. This CDR3 has 15 residues. V was cut by 5 bases and J by 3 bases, with 16 bases left in between. The CDR3 region is CASSLSLRGDTEAFF. DNA for the CDR3: TGTGCCAGCAGCCTAAGCTTACGGGGGGACACTGAAGCTTTCTTT.

The CDR3 sequence: CAWSGTVGNQPQHF. The CDR3 DNA reads TGTGCCTGGAGCGGGACAGTAGGCAATCAGCCCCAGCATTTT. The rearrangement joins TRBV30 to TRBJ1-5, with 7 bases that match TRBD1. The V and J ends lost 3 bases and 2 bases, in that order; junction bases with no gene match: 4. The CDR3 runs 14 residues. Germline values: CDR1 GTSNPN, CDR2 SVGIG (reference sequence).